The 22 T cell receptor beta chains below come from one sample, sequenced in a study of CD8 T cells in ankylosing spondylitis. TCRdb processed the 5' RACE reads anew with MiXCR; each CDR3 protein has one entry. The data show some 38,000 distinct CDR3 sequences, 10% seen once. The specimen was blood, either unsorted or a sorted T cell fraction (not recorded which). All receptors come from a male donor with ankylosing spondylitis or in good health (not recorded which).

Ten or more counts support this clonotype. The rearrangement joins TRBV12-3 or TRBV12-4 to TRBJ1-5; D might be TRBD1 (6 bases). Trimming took 5 bases from V and 4 from J, leaving 9 bases between them. The CDR3 is 13 residues long. The DNA of the CDR3 is TGTGCCAGCAGTCTCGACAGGAATCAGCCCCAGCATTTT. Residues: CASSLDRNQPQHF.

This clonotype has at least ten counts. This chain connects TRBV3-1 to TRBJ2-7; either TRBD1 or TRBD2 may fit D (5 bases each). The CDR3 is made up of 15 amino acids. V was pared by 4 bases and J by 1 base, with 14 bases between. From germline, CDR1 is LGHDT and CDR2 YNNKEL (reference sequence). The CDR3 region has the DNA TGTGCCAGCAGCCTTCGGGACGGTCCGTCCTACGAGCAGTACTTC. Translated: CASSLRDGPSYEQYF.

This clonotype was counted ten times or more. V gene TRBV4-1 combines with J gene TRBJ2-1; 8 bases map to TRBD2. J gave up 1 base and V 3 bases, and 5 bases lay outside the gene matches. This CDR3 has 16 residues. CDR1 and CDR2 from the germline V gene are MGHRA and YSYEKL. CDR3 nucleotides: TGCGCCAGCAGCCAGCCGGGACTAGAGTCCTACAATGAGCAGTTCTTC. It yields the protein CASSQPGLESYNEQFF.

Ten or more counts support this clonotype. CDR3 sequence reads: CSARDLLAGAAREQFF. The CDR3 DNA follows: TGCAGTGCTAGAGACCTACTAGCGGGAGCAGCCCGGGAGCAGTTCTTC. The gene calls are TRBV20-1 and TRBJ2-1, with 11 bases identical to TRBD2. Trimming removed 0 bases from V and 10 bases from J; junction bases left unmatched: 11. The CDR3 is 16 residues long. CDR1 is DFQATT, CDR2 SNEGSKA, per germline (reference sequence).

This clonotype was counted once. This could be a read error, since a much larger clone is one nucleotide away. This chain links TRBV7-7 with TRBJ2-5; 7 bases align to TRBD1. The CDR3 consists of 15 residues. The germline CDR1 and CDR2 sequences are SSHAT and FNYEAQ (reference sequence). For the CDR3, the DNA is TGTGCTAGCAGCTTAGAGTCAGGGGGTTTAAAGACCCAGTACTTC. Amino acid sequence: CASSLESGGLKTQYF.

This clonotype came up many times. The V call is TRBV9, the J call TRBJ2-1; 7 positions match TRBD2. The trim removed 1 base at V and 5 bases at J, leaving 6 bases unmatched. In germline, CDR1 is SGDLS, CDR2 YYNGEE. The CDR3 runs to 15 residues. CDR3 sequence (DNA): TGTGCCAGCAGCGTAAAACTAGCGAAAGACAATGAGCAGTTCTTC. Translated: CASSVKLAKDNEQFF.

The chain is built from TRBV5-6 and TRBJ2-1; 11 nucleotides line up with TRBD2. Trimming took 3 bases from V and 8 from J; bases not matched to a gene: 10. The germline V gene has CDR1 SGHDT and CDR2 YYEEEE. The CDR3 extends over 16 amino acids. This chain's CDR3 is CASSSAFSGREDEQFF. In nucleotides, the CDR3 is TGTGCCAGCAGCTCCGCCTTTAGCGGGAGGGAGGATGAGCAGTTCTTC.

This clonotype was seen many times. The chain joins TRBV4-1 to TRBJ2-5, with 9 bases aligning to TRBD1. The ends lost 4 bases at V and 5 bases at J; junction bases unmatched: 5. The CDR3 is 14 residues long. Germline V gives CDR1 MGHRA, CDR2 YSYEKL. The CDR3 loop is CASSPAGQGETQYF. CDR3 DNA: TGCGCCAGCAGCCCGGCCGGACAGGGGGAGACCCAGTACTTC.

This clonotype has only one observation. The chain couples TRBV5-4 to TRBJ2-6; D is undetermined. Germline assignment: CDR1 SGHNT and CDR2 YYREEE (reference sequence). The germline V and J ends were trimmed by 1 base and 1 base, with 3 bases remaining between them. This CDR3 has 14 residues. The CDR3 nucleotides are TGTGCCAGCAGCTTGCTGTCTGGGGCCAACGTCCTGACTTTC. Translated: CASSLLSGANVLTF. Full variable domain (rest looked up from reference TRBV5-4 and TRBJ2-6): ETGVTQSPTHLIKTRGQQVTLRCSSQSGHNTVSWYQQALGQGPQFIFQYYREEENGRGNFPPRFSGLQFPNYSSELNVNALELDDSALYLCASSLLSGANVLTFGAGSRLTVL.

This clonotype was picked up many times. The genes are TRBV18 and TRBJ2-1; TRBD1 matches at 7 bases. In germline, CDR1 is KGHSH, CDR2 LQKENI. V lost 2 bases, J lost 3 bases, and 7 bases stayed unmatched. This CDR3 has 16 amino acids. DNA of the CDR3: TGTGCCAGCTCACCAGTGCCGGCAGGGGGCTACAATGAGCAGTTCTTC. Protein product: CASSPVPAGGYNEQFF.

This clonotype was counted many times. This chain joins TRBV20-1 and TRBJ2-3; 9 bases match TRBD2. Germline CDR1 is DFQATT and CDR2 is SNEGSKA (reference sequence). Trimming removed 5 bases from V and 3 bases from J; junction bases left unmatched: 18. The CDR3 totals 18 residues. CDR3 amino acids: CSAYSKRAGGFRTDTQYF. Written as DNA, the CDR3 is TGCAGTGCTTATAGTAAACGAGCGGGAGGATTTAGGACAGATACGCAGTATTTT.

The sample holds many counts of this clonotype. The chain is built from TRBV6-6 and TRBJ2-2; perhaps TRBD2 as D (6 bases). Germline CDR1 reads MNHNY; CDR2 reads SVGAGI (reference sequence). This CDR3 region has 12 residues. Deletions cut 6 bases from V and 4 bases from J, with 6 bases between. CDR3: CASRGGTGELFF. DNA for the CDR3: TGTGCCAGCAGGGGGGGCACCGGGGAGCTGTTTTTT.

This clonotype was counted ten times or more. The rearrangement links TRBV20-1 to TRBJ2-2; D unresolved. Trimming took 4 bases from V and 6 from J, leaving 9 bases between them. Germline V gene data show CDR1 as DFQATT and CDR2 as SNEGSKA (reference sequence). The length of the CDR3 is 12 residues. The CDR3, as DNA: TGCAGTGCTACCTGGGCCCCCGGGGAGCTGTTTTTT. It encodes CSATWAPGELFF.

The gene calls are TRBV6-1 and TRBJ2-1, with D possibly TRBD2 on 6 matching bases. Deletions cut 6 bases from V and 8 bases from J, with 23 bases between. Germline CDR1 and CDR2: MNHNS and SASEGT. CDR3 length: 16 residues. In DNA form, the CDR3 reads TGTGCCAGCAGCCGCCGTCCGGGAGCCCCTTTGGATGAGCAGTTCTTC. It is translated as CASSRRPGAPLDEQFF.

The chain recombines TRBV6-4 with TRBJ1-5; D remains ambiguous. The germline CDR1 and CDR2 sequences are MRHNA and SNTAGT. CDR3 length: 13 residues. V gave up 1 base and J gave up 8 bases, with 9 bases separating them. CDR3 amino acids: CASSDFHGEPQHF. For the CDR3, the DNA is TGTGCCAGCAGTGACTTCCACGGGGAGCCCCAGCATTTT.

This clonotype was detected many times. This chain uses TRBV20-1 with TRBJ2-5; 11 nucleotides line up with TRBD2. The CDR3 totals 16 residues. Germline V gives CDR1 DFQATT, CDR2 SNEGSKA (reference sequence). V lost 1 base to trimming and J lost 2 bases; unmatched junction nucleotides: 6. The CDR3 DNA reads as TGCAGTGCTAGAGGGATAGCGGGAGGGTTACAAGAGACCCAGTACTTC. Amino acid sequence: CSARGIAGGLQETQYF.

This rearrangement joins TRBV11-2 to TRBJ2-7, with 7 bases fitting TRBD2. Germline CDR1 and CDR2: SGHAT and FQNNGV. This CDR3 is built from 14 residues. With V trimmed by 3 bases and J by 3 bases, 5 bases remained unmatched. CDR3 coding DNA: TGTGCCAGCAGCTTGGAACCTAGCGGCTACGAGCAGTACTTC. Translation gives CASSLEPSGYEQYF. The full variable domain, completed using reference TRBV11-2 and TRBJ2-7, is EAGVAQSPRYKIIEKRQSVAFWCNPISGHATLYWYQQILGQGPKLLIQFQNNGVVDDSQLPKDRFSAERLKGVDSTLKIQPAKLEDSAVYLCASSLEPSGYEQYFGPGTRLTVT.

This clonotype was recorded at least ten times. The CDR3, as DNA: TGTGCCAGCAGCCAAGTTGGTGGCGGGACCTCCTACAATGAGCAGTTCTTC. As protein: CASSQVGGGTSYNEQFF. The V gene is TRBV4-2, the J gene TRBJ2-1; D is possibly TRBD2 (6 bases). Trimming shortened V by 1 base and J by 0 bases, and 13 bases separated the two germline ends. The germline gives CDR1 LGHNA, CDR2 YNFKEQ. This CDR3 is 17 amino acids long.

This clonotype was detected ten times or more. The chain combines TRBV7-2 with TRBJ1-1; 11 bases are shared with TRBD1. The germline V gene has CDR1 SGHTA and CDR2 FQGNSA. Trimming removed 5 bases from V and 1 base from J; junction bases left unmatched: 3. The CDR3 contains 15 residues. Here the CDR3 DNA reads TGTGCCAGCAGCGGACAGGGGGCCCCGAACACTGAAGCTTTCTTT. Translated: CASSGQGAPNTEAFF.

V gene TRBV11-3 combines with J gene TRBJ2-1, with D perhaps TRBD1 (6 bases). Per germline, CDR1 SGHNT and CDR2 YENEEA. V was cut by 5 bases and J by 8 bases, with 13 bases left in between. The CDR3 runs to 13 residues. In DNA, the CDR3 is TGTGCCAGCAGCCCACCAGGGGCTTATGAGCAGTTCTTC. Protein sequence: CASSPPGAYEQFF.

This clonotype was recorded many times. The CDR3 DNA reads TGCGCCAGCAGCTTGAAGGGACAAGGGCTCGCCTACGAGCAGTACTTC. It encodes CASSLKGQGLAYEQYF. The J gene is TRBJ2-7, the V gene TRBV5-1, with D maybe TRBD1 (6 bases). The CDR3 length is 16 residues. With 1 base removed from V and 2 bases from J, the gap between germline ends came to 16 bases. From germline, CDR1 is SGHRS and CDR2 YFSETQ.

The chain recombines TRBV9 with TRBJ2-7, with D maybe TRBD1 (5 bases). CDR3 length equals 16 residues. V dropped 3 bases and J dropped 6 bases, with 22 bases sitting between them. Germline CDR1 SGDLS, CDR2 YYNGEE. This chain's CDR3 is CASSGSTGSLIPEQYF. The CDR3 coding sequence is TGTGCCAGCAGCGGCAGCACAGGTTCGCTTATTCCCGAGCAGTACTTC. Filled out from reference TRBV9 and TRBJ2-7, the complete variable domain reads DSGVTQTPKHLITATGQRVTLRCSPRSGDLSVYWYQQSLDQGLQFLIQYYNGEERAKGNILERFSAQQFPDLHSELNLSSLELGDSALYFCASSGSTGSLIPEQYFGPGTRLTVT.